These 17 T cell receptor beta chains were all obtained from the same sample, sequenced in a study of OX40 agonist ivuxolimab in advanced cancers. The method was immunoSEQ multiplex PCR; TCRdb's version includes in-frame clones alone and lacks a portion of them. The table records approximately 60,000 clones, around 81% of them present only once. Here the sequenced sample was CD4+ or CD8+ T cells sorted from blood, taken in a trial of the OX40 agonist ivuxolimab. The receptors shown here come from an adult with an advanced solid tumor such as melanoma, head and neck, liver or kidney cancer.

In the case of this clone: At the DNA level, this CDR3 is encoded by other sequences in the same sample as well. V is TRBV4-1 and J is TRBJ1-1; D is undetermined. Germline V gene data show CDR1 as MGHRA and CDR2 as YSYEKL. This CDR3 is built from 14 residues. Trimming took 4 bases from V and 1 from J, leaving 10 bases between them. The CDR3 DNA is TGCGCCAGCAGCCGCCCACGGGCGAACACTGAAGCTTTCTTT. Encoded protein: CASSRPRANTEAFF.

The V gene is TRBV9, the J gene TRBJ2-2; D ambiguous. Germline V CDR1 and CDR2: SGDLS, YYNGEE. V gave up 2 bases and J gave up 5 bases, with 7 bases separating them. The CDR3 has 13 amino acids. DNA for the CDR3: TGTGCCAGCAGCGTTGGTTTTACCGGGGAGCTGTTTTTT. Protein sequence: CASSVGFTGELFF.

This chain's CDR3 is CASRDQTLGGAYEQYF. The CDR3 coding sequence is TGTGCCAGCAGAGATCAAACCCTAGGGGGGGCCTACGAGCAGTACTTC. V usage is TRBV6-6 and J usage is TRBJ2-7, with D tentatively TRBD2 (7 bases). Trimming shortened V by 6 bases and J by 2 bases, and 20 bases separated the two germline ends. The germline V gene encodes CDR1 MNHNY and CDR2 SVGAGI (reference sequence). The CDR3 totals 16 residues.

The chain uses TRBV15 and TRBJ2-5; the match to TRBD2 covers 8 bases. The CDR3 extends over 17 amino acids. The germline V gene has CDR1 LNHNV and CDR2 YYDKDF (reference sequence). Trimming removed 0 bases from V and 5 bases from J; junction bases left unmatched: 11. This CDR3 reads CATSRDKRGFVGETQYF. The CDR3 DNA reads TGTGCCACCAGCAGAGATAAGCGGGGGTTCGTCGGGGAGACCCAGTACTTC. Complete variable domain (other parts from reference TRBV15 and TRBJ2-5): DAMVIQNPRYQVTQFGKPVTLSCSQTLNHNVMYWYQQKSSQAPKLLFHYYDKDFNNEADTPDNFQSRRPNTSFCFLDIRSPGLGDTAMYLCATSRDKRGFVGETQYFGPGTRLLVL.

The chain links TRBV10-3 to TRBJ1-1, with D possibly TRBD1 on 5 matching bases. CDR3 length: 14 amino acids. Trimming removed 4 bases at V and 3 bases at J, with 12 bases between. CDR1 and CDR2 from the germline V gene are ENHRY and SYGVKD. The CDR3 region has the DNA TGTGCCATCAGTGCTAACCGGGACGACACTGAAGCTTTCTTT. It translates to CAISANRDDTEAFF.

The chain combines TRBV10-3 with TRBJ2-3; weak D call: TRBD1 (5 bases). CDR3 length: 17 amino acids. The V gene lost 1 base and the J gene lost 0 bases, with 14 bases spanning the gap. Germline V gene sequence: CDR1 ENHRY, CDR2 SYGVKD. The CDR3 loop is CAISEWAGAASTDTQYF. The CDR3 DNA is TGTGCCATCAGTGAGTGGGCTGGGGCAGCTAGCACAGATACGCAGTATTTT.

This clone came up once. The CDR3, as DNA: TGTGCCTGGGGTCCCGGGGCGGGACAGCCGAACACTGAAGCTTTCTTT. This sequence encodes CAWGPGAGQPNTEAFF. The chain recombines TRBV30 with TRBJ1-1, with TRBD1 matching 7 bases. CDR1 is GTSNPN, CDR2 SVGIG, per germline (reference sequence). Trimming at V came to 5 bases and at J to 1 base, leaving 13 bases not matched to a gene. CDR3 size: 16 residues. Combining the CDR3 with reference TRBV30 and TRBJ1-1 gives the whole variable domain SQTIHQWPATLVQPVGSPLSLECTVEGTSNPNLYWYRQAAGRGLQLLFYSVGIGQISSEVPQNLSASRPQDRQFILSSKKLLLSDSGFYLCAWGPGAGQPNTEAFFGQGTRLTVV.

The genes are TRBV10-3 and TRBJ2-5; TRBD2 agrees at 7 bases. This CDR3 is built from 16 residues. Per germline, CDR1 ENHRY and CDR2 SYGVKD. After removal of 4 bases from V and 1 base from J, the junction contained 9 bases not matched to a gene. The CDR3 reads CAISAARRGSQETQYF. CDR3 in DNA: TGTGCCATCAGTGCAGCTCGGCGGGGGAGCCAAGAGACCCAGTACTTC.

This rearrangement joins TRBV4-2 to TRBJ2-7; 9 nucleotides line up with TRBD2. The trim removed 2 bases at V and 3 bases at J, leaving 5 bases unmatched. CDR1 LGHNA and CDR2 YNFKEQ come from the germline V gene. This CDR3 is 15 amino acids long. The CDR3 nucleotides are TGTGCCAGCAGCCAACGAGCGGGGGGCTACTACGAGCAGTACTTC. It is translated as CASSQRAGGYYEQYF.

The chain links TRBV7-6 to TRBJ2-3; D may be TRBD1 (6 bases). V lost 4 bases to trimming and J lost 1 base, with 21 bases between them. Per the germline V gene, CDR1 is SGHVS and CDR2 is FNYEAQ. CDR3 length: 18 amino acids. The CDR3 is CASSSRVGGTLGTDTQYF. In DNA, the CDR3 is TGTGCCAGCAGCTCTCGGGTAGGGGGTACGCTTGGCACAGATACGCAGTATTTT. Combining the CDR3 with reference TRBV7-6 and TRBJ2-3 gives the whole variable domain GAGVSQSPRYKVTKRGQDVALRCDPISGHVSLYWYRQALGQGPEFLTYFNYEAQQDKSGLPNDRFSAERPEGSISTLTIQRTEQRDSAMYRCASSSRVGGTLGTDTQYFGPGTRLTVL.

This clone was seen more than once but under ten times. The CDR3 DNA is TGTGCCAGCAGCTTGGGAATGGACAATGGGGGCGGTGAGCAGTTCTTC. This gives the protein CASSLGMDNGGGEQFF. The chain is built from TRBV5-6 and TRBJ2-1, with D perhaps TRBD1 (6 bases). There are 16 residues in the CDR3. With 0 bases removed from V and 9 bases from J, the gap between germline ends came to 19 bases. Germline V gene lookup returns CDR1 SGHDT and CDR2 YYEEEE.

The chain recombines TRBV7-2 with TRBJ2-7; 9 positions match TRBD1. This CDR3 spans 15 amino acids. The germline CDR1 and CDR2 sequences are SGHTA and FQGNSA. V lost 5 bases, J lost 3 bases, and 8 bases stayed unmatched. CDR3 in amino acids: CASSRYRDRVYEQYF. The CDR3 region has the DNA TGTGCCAGCAGCAGATACCGGGACAGGGTCTACGAGCAGTACTTC.

The chain recombines TRBV6-5 with TRBJ2-7; D is possibly TRBD1 or TRBD2 (5 bases each). The V end was cut by 0 bases, the J end by 3 bases, with 12 bases between. The CDR3 runs 15 residues. Germline V lookup: CDR1 MNHEY, CDR2 SVGAGI. The CDR3 sequence: CASSYSRDVVYEQYF. The CDR3 coding sequence is TGTGCCAGCAGTTACTCGAGGGACGTCGTCTACGAGCAGTACTTC.

This sequence joins TRBV18 and TRBJ2-1; D gene uncertain. Germline V lookup: CDR1 KGHSH, CDR2 LQKENI. The CDR3 contains 15 residues. Trimming stripped 1 base from V and 6 bases from J, with 13 bases between. CDR3 DNA: TGTGCCAGCTCACCACAGGTCCCACCTCGCAATGAGCAGTTCTTC. Translating gives CASSPQVPPRNEQFF.

This clone occurred a few times. The chain carries TRBV19 and TRBJ1-2; TRBD1 is a possible D gene (6 bases). V was pared by 6 bases and J by 3 bases, with 14 bases between. This CDR3 contains 14 residues. From germline, CDR1 is LNHDA and CDR2 SQIVND (reference sequence). The CDR3 is CASSPMRTDYGYTF. CDR3 DNA: TGTGCCAGTAGCCCAATGAGGACAGACTATGGCTACACCTTC.

This clone came up many times. The CDR3 bases are TGTGCCAGCAGCCCAAGAGGACAGAGATCTAACTATGGCTACACCTTC. Its protein product is CASSPRGQRSNYGYTF. This sequence joins TRBV11-2 and TRBJ1-2; possibly TRBD1 for D (6 bases). Germline CDR1 and CDR2: SGHAT and FQNNGV. V was shortened by 5 bases and J by 0 bases, with 16 bases between the two germline ends. The CDR3 runs to 16 residues.

This clone appeared a single time. CDR3 nucleotide sequence: TGTGCCAGCAGCCCTACTCAAAGTAATTCACCCCTCCACTTT. It yields the protein CASSPTQSNSPLHF. The V and J genes are TRBV14 and TRBJ1-6, with D hard to call. V lost 4 bases, J lost 6 bases, and 10 bases lay in between. The CDR3 spans 14 residues. Per the germline V gene, CDR1 is SGHDN and CDR2 is FVKESK.